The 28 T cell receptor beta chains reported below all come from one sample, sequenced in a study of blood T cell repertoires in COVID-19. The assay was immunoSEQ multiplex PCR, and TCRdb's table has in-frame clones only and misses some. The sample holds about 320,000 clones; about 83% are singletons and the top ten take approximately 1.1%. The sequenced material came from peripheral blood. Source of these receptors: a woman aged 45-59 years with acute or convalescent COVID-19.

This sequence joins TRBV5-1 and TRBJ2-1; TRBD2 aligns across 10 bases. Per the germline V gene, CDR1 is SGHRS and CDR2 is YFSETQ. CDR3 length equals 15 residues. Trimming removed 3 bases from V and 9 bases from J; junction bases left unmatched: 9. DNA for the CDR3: TGCGCCAGCAGCTCTAGAGCGGGGGGGCCCACTGAGCAGTTCTTC. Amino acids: CASSSRAGGPTEQFF. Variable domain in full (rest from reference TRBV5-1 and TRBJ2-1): KAGVTQTPRYLIKTRGQQVTLSCSPISGHRSVSWYQQTPGQGLQFLFEYFSETQRNKGNFPGRFSGRQFSNSRSEMNVSTLELGDSALYLCASSSRAGGPTEQFFGPGTRLTVL.

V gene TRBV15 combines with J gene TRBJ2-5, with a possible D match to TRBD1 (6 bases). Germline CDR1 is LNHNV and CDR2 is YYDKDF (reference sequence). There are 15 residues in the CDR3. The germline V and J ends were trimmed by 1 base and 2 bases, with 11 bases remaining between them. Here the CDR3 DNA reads TGTGCCACCAGCAGAGGCGCCGGACAGCAAGAGACCCAGTACTTC. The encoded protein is CATSRGAGQQETQYF.

CDR3 residues: CASSPPDRGNTEAFF. CDR3 nucleotides: TGTGCCAGCAGTCCTCCGGACAGGGGGAACACTGAAGCTTTCTTT. The chain employs TRBV6-6 and TRBJ1-1, with 9 bases aligning to TRBD1. Germline loops: CDR1 MNHNY, CDR2 SVGAGI (reference sequence). The CDR3 runs to 15 residues. Unmatched junction bases numbered 5, after V lost 5 bases and J lost 1 base.

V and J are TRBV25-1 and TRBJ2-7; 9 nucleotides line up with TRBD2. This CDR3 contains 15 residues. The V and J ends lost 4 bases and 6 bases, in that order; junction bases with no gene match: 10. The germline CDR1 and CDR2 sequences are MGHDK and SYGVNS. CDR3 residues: CASSAVGGSGSEQYF. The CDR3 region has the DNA TGTGCCAGCAGTGCCGTCGGGGGTAGCGGGAGCGAGCAGTACTTC.

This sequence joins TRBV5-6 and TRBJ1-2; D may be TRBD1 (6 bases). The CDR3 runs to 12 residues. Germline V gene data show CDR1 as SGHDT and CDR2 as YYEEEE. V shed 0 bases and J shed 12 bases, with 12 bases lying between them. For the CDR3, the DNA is TGTGCCAGCAGCTTGGACAGGGTTCTGCACACCTTC. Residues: CASSLDRVLHTF.

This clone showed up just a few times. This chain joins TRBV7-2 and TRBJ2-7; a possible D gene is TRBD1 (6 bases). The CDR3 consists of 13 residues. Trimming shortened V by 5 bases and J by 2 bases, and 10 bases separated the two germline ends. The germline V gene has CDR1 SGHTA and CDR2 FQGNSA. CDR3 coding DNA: TGTGCCAGCAGCCCCGACAGGACCTACGAGCAGTACGTC. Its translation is CASSPDRTYEQYV.

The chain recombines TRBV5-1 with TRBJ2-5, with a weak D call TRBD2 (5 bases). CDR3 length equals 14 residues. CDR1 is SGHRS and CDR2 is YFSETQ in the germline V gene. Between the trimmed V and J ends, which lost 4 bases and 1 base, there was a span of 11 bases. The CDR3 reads CASSPKRAQETQYF. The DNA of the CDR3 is TGCGCCAGCAGCCCGAAGAGGGCCCAAGAGACCCAGTACTTC.

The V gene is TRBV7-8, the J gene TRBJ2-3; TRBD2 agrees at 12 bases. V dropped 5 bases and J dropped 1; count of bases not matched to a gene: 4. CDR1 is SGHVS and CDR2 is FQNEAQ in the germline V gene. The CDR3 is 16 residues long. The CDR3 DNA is TGTGCCAGCAGCCTCCGGACTAGCGGGGGCACAGATACGCAGTATTTT. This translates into CASSLRTSGGTDTQYF.

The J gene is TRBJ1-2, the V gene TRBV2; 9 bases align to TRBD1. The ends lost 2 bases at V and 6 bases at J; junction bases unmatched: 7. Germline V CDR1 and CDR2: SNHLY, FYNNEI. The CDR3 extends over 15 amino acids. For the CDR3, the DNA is TGTGCCAGCAGTGAAATGGGACAGGGAGGCAATGGCTACACCTTC. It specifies CASSEMGQGGNGYTF.

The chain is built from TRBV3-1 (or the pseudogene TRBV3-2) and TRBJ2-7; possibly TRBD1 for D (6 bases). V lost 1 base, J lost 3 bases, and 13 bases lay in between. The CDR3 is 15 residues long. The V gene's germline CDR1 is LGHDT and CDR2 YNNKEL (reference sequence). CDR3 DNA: TGTGCCAGCAGCCAAGGCGTGGACAGCCGCTACGAGCAGTACTTC. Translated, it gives CASSQGVDSRYEQYF.

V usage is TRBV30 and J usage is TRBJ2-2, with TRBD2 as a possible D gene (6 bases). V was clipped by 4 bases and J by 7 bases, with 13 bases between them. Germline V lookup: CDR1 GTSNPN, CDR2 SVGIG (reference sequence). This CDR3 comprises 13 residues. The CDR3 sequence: CAWNRRAGGELFF. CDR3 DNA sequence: TGTGCCTGGAATAGGAGGGCAGGCGGGGAGCTGTTTTTT.

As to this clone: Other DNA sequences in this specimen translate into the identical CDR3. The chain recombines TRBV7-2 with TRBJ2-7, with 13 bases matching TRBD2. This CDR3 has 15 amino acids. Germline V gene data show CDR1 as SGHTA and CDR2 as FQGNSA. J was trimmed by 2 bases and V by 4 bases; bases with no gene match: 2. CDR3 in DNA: TGTGCCAGCAGCTCCGGACTAGCGGGGGCCTACGAGCAGTACTTC. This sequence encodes CASSSGLAGAYEQYF.

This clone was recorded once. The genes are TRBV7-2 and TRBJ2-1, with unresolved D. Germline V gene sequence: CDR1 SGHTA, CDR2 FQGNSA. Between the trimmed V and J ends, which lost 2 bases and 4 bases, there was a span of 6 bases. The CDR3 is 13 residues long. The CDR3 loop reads CASSLRTYNEQFF. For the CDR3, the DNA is TGTGCCAGCAGCTTACGAACTTACAATGAGCAGTTCTTC.

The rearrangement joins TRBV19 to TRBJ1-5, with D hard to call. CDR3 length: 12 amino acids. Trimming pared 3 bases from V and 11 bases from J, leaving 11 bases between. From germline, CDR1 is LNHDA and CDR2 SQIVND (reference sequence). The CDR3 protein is CASSIQEEAQHF. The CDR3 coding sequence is TGTGCCAGTAGTATTCAGGAGGAGGCCCAGCATTTT.

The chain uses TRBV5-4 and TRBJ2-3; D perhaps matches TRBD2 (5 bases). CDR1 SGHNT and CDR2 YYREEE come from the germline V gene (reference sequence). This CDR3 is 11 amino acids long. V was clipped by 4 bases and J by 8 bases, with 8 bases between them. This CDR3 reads CASSIGGTQYF. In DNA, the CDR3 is TGTGCCAGCAGCATAGGAGGTACGCAGTATTTT.

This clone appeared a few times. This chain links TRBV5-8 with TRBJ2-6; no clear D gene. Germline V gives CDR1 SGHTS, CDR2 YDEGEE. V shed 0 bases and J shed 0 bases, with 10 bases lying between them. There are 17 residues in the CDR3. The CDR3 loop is CASSLVQSSSGANVLTF. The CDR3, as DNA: TGTGCCAGCAGCTTGGTCCAGTCTAGCTCTGGGGCCAACGTCCTGACTTTC.

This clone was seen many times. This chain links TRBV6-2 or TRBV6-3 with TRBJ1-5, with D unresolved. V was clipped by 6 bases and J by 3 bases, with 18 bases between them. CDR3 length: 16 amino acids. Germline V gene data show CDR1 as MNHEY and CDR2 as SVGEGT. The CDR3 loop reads CASSFGPQWHNQPQHF. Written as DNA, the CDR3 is TGTGCCAGCAGCTTCGGCCCACAGTGGCACAATCAGCCCCAGCATTTT.

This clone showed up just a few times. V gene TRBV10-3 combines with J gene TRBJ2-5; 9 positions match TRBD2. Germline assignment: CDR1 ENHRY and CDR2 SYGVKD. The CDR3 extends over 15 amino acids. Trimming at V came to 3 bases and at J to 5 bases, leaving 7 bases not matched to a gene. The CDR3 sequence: CAISDKAGGYETQYF. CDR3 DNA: TGTGCCATCAGTGATAAGGCGGGAGGGTATGAGACCCAGTACTTC.

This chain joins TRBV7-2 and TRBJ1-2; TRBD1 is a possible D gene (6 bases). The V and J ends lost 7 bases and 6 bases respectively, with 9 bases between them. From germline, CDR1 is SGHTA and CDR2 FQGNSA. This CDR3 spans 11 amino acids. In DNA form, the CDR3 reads TGTGCCAGCATAAGGGGGAATGGCTACACCTTC. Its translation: CASIRGNGYTF.

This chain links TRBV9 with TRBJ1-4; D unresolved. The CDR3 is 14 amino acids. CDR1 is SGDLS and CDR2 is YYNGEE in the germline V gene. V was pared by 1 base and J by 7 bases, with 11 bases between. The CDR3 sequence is CASSVKGAGEKLFF. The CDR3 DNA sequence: TGTGCCAGCAGCGTAAAGGGAGCGGGTGAAAAACTGTTTTTT.

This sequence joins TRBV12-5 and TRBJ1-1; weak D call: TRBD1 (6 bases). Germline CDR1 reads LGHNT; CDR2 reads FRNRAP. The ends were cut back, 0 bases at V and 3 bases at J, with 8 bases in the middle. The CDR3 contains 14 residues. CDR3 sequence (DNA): TGTGCTAGTGGTTTGGTACAGGGTTACACTGAAGCTTTCTTT. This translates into CASGLVQGYTEAFF.

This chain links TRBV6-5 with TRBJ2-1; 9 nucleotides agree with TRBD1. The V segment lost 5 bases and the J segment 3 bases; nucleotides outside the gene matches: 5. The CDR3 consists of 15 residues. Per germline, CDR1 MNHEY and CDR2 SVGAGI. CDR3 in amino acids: CASSPGTGSYNEQFF. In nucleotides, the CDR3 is TGTGCCAGCAGTCCCGGGACAGGGAGCTACAATGAGCAGTTCTTC.

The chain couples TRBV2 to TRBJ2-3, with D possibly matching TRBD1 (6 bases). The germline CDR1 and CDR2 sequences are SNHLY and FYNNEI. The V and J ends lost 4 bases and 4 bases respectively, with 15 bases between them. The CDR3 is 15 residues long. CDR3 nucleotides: TGTGCCAGCAGTGGGTGGGACATGGGGCCAGATACGCAGTATTTT. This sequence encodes CASSGWDMGPDTQYF.

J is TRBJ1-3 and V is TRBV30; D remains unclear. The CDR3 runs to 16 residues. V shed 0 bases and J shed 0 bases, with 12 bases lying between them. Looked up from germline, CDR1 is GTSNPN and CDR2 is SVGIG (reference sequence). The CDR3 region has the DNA TGTGCCTGGAGTGTACAAATAGCTAGCTCTGGAAACACCATATATTTT. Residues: CAWSVQIASSGNTIYF.

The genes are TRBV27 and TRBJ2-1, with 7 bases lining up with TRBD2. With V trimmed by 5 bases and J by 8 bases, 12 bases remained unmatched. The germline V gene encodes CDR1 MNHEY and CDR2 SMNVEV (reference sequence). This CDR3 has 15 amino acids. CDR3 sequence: CASSALAGDGDEQFF. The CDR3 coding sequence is TGTGCCAGCAGTGCCCTGGCGGGAGACGGCGATGAGCAGTTCTTC.

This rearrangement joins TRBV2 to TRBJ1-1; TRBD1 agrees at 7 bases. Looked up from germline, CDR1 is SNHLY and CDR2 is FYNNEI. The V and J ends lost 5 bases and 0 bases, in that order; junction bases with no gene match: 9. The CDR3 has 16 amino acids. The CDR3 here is CASSLTGQVLNTEAFF. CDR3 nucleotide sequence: TGTGCCAGCAGTCTGACCGGACAGGTGCTGAACACTGAAGCTTTCTTT.

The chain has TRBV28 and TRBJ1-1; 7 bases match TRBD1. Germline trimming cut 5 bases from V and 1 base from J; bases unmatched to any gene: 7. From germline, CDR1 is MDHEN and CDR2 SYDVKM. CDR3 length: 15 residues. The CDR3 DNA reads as TGTGCCAGCAGTCCGCCGGACAGGCCGAACACTGAAGCTTTCTTT. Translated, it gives CASSPPDRPNTEAFF.

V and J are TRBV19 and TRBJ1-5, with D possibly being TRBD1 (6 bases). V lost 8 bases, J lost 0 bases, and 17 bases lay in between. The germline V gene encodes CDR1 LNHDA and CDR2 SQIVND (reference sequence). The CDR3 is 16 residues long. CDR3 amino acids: CASSWEGGTSNQPQHF. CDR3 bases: TGTGCCAGTTCCTGGGAAGGGGGAACTAGCAATCAGCCCCAGCATTTT.